Listed below are T cell receptor beta chains from one sample, sequenced in a study of T cell repertoires in cytomegalovirus infection. One entry per CDR3 protein results from TCRdb running MiXCR on the reads. The sample holds 100,000 to 150,000 distinct CDR3 sequences; approximately 24% are singletons and the top ten take about a third. No antigen is known for these receptors. Sequencing input: PBMCs, sequenced either directly or after in vitro stimulation (not recorded which). The receptors stem from a human donor in good health (CMV status not recorded). Some clones in this sample may be carry-over from other donors' samples. Each CDR3 is given with its conserved first and last residue. D genes are given only for firm matches. Some rows have no size entry. The others give once, few or many, or a class for an expanded clone.

j_gene: TRBJ2-2; abundance: -; d_gene: -; v_gene: TRBV28; CDR3nt: TGTGCCAGCAAAAAGGACTCGAACACCGGGGAGCTGTTTTTT; CDR3aa: CASKKDSNTGELFF
j_gene: TRBJ2-3; abundance: -; d_gene: -; v_gene: TRBV2; CDR3nt: TGTGCCAGCAGCGGACCAGGGACACCGAATACGCAGTATTTT; CDR3aa: CASSGPGTPNTQYF
j_gene: TRBJ1-1; abundance: -; d_gene: -; v_gene: TRBV14; CDR3nt: TGTGCCAGCAGGGGGACACAATTGAACACTGAAGCTTTCTTT; CDR3aa: CASRGTQLNTEAFF
j_gene: TRBJ1-5; abundance: few; d_gene: -; v_gene: TRBV6-2/TRBV6-3; CDR3nt: TGTGCCAGCAGTTATGGAGGGAATCAGCCCCAGCATTTT; CDR3aa: CASSYGGNQPQHF
j_gene: TRBJ1-1; abundance: -; d_gene: -; v_gene: TRBV30; CDR3nt: TGTGCCTGGAGCACTGGTACTGAAGCTTTCTTT; CDR3aa: CAWSTGTEAFF
j_gene: TRBJ1-1; abundance: many; d_gene: -; v_gene: TRBV7-2; CDR3nt: TGTGCCAGCAGCCAAAACATGAACACTGAAGCTTTCTTT; CDR3aa: CASSQNMNTEAFF
j_gene: TRBJ2-1; abundance: -; d_gene: -; v_gene: TRBV4-1; CDR3nt: TGCGCCAGCAGCGAAGGGAATGAGCAGTTCTTC; CDR3aa: CASSEGNEQFF
j_gene: TRBJ1-1; abundance: -; d_gene: -; v_gene: TRBV20-1; CDR3nt: TGCAGTGCGGACGATCAGGGGAGGGCTGAAGCTTTCTTT; CDR3aa: CSADDQGRAEAFF
j_gene: TRBJ2-3; abundance: -; d_gene: TRBD2; v_gene: TRBV5-1; CDR3nt: TGCGCCAGCAGAAAGCGGGAGGCAGATACGCAGTATTTT; CDR3aa: CASRKREADTQYF
j_gene: TRBJ2-1; abundance: few; d_gene: -; v_gene: TRBV7-2; CDR3nt: TGTGCCAGCAGCCGGGGACGGAACAATGAGCAGTTCTTC; CDR3aa: CASSRGRNNEQFF
j_gene: TRBJ1-2; abundance: -; d_gene: -; v_gene: TRBV12-3/TRBV12-4; CDR3nt: TGTGCCAGCAGTTTATACGCGGTAGACTATGGCTACACCTTC; CDR3aa: CASSLYAVDYGYTF
j_gene: TRBJ2-7; abundance: many; d_gene: -; v_gene: TRBV7-9; CDR3nt: TGTGCCAGCAGTTTGGACCTTAGGGAGCAGTACTTC; CDR3aa: CASSLDLREQYF
j_gene: TRBJ1-4; abundance: many; d_gene: -; v_gene: TRBV4-3; CDR3nt: TGCGCCAGCAGCCAAGATAGTGGGAGCGCTAATGAAAAACTGTTTTTT; CDR3aa: CASSQDSGSANEKLFF
j_gene: TRBJ2-1; abundance: many; d_gene: -; v_gene: TRBV7-2; CDR3nt: TGTGCCAGCAGCTTAGTCCGTGGGAGGGAGCAGTTCTTC; CDR3aa: CASSLVRGREQFF
j_gene: TRBJ2-5; abundance: few; d_gene: -; v_gene: TRBV20-1; CDR3nt: TGCAGTGCCCCGGCGGGGTACCAAGAGACCCAGTACTTC; CDR3aa: CSAPAGYQETQYF
j_gene: TRBJ2-1; abundance: -; d_gene: TRBD2; v_gene: TRBV6-1; CDR3nt: TGTGCCTCGAGGCGGGAGCGTATTATTGAGAGGGATGAGCAGTTCTTC; CDR3aa: CASRRERIIERDEQFF
j_gene: TRBJ2-5; abundance: many; d_gene: -; v_gene: TRBV7-2; CDR3nt: TGTGCCAGCAGCCGAATAGACCGGGAGACCCAGTACTTC; CDR3aa: CASSRIDRETQYF
j_gene: TRBJ1-6; abundance: -; d_gene: TRBD1; v_gene: TRBV2; CDR3nt: TGTGCCAGCAGTGTTCTACCGGGACAGGGGGTGAATTCACCCCTCCACTTT; CDR3aa: CASSVLPGQGVNSPLHF
j_gene: TRBJ1-2; abundance: many; d_gene: TRBD1; v_gene: TRBV12-3/TRBV12-4; CDR3nt: TGTGCCAGCAGTTTCCACCCGGGACAGCCCCTCGGCTACACCTTC; CDR3aa: CASSFHPGQPLGYTF
j_gene: TRBJ2-2; abundance: -; d_gene: TRBD1; v_gene: TRBV28; CDR3nt: TGTGCCAGCATGTCGGGACAGGGAGACACCGGGGAGCTGTTTTTT; CDR3aa: CASMSGQGDTGELFF
j_gene: TRBJ2-5; abundance: few; d_gene: TRBD1; v_gene: TRBV5-1; CDR3nt: TGCGCCAGCAGCGCTGAGGCCGGACAGGGACGATCGGCCCAGTACTTC; CDR3aa: CASSAEAGQGRSAQYF
j_gene: TRBJ1-4; abundance: many; d_gene: TRBD1; v_gene: TRBV7-2; CDR3nt: TGTGCCAGCAGCCCGGGACAGATTGCAACTAATGAAAAACTGTTTTTT; CDR3aa: CASSPGQIATNEKLFF
j_gene: TRBJ2-1; abundance: few; d_gene: TRBD2; v_gene: TRBV5-6; CDR3nt: TGTGCCAGCAGCTTCGGGACTAGGGCGGGCAATGAGCAGTTCTTC; CDR3aa: CASSFGTRAGNEQFF
j_gene: TRBJ2-3; abundance: many; d_gene: -; v_gene: TRBV7-8; CDR3nt: TGTGCCAGCAGCTTAGCGGGTAGCGGAAGATCAGATACGCAGTATTTT; CDR3aa: CASSLAGSGRSDTQYF
j_gene: TRBJ2-1; abundance: many; d_gene: -; v_gene: TRBV7-2; CDR3nt: TGTGCCAGCAGCTCCCTCTCTTCCTTATCTCAGTTCTTC; CDR3aa: CASSSLSSLSQFF
j_gene: TRBJ2-5; abundance: many; d_gene: -; v_gene: TRBV7-2; CDR3nt: TGTGCCAGCAGCTCTACCATTAAGGACCGACTATTCTTC; CDR3aa: CASSSTIKDRLFF
j_gene: TRBJ2-1; abundance: -; d_gene: TRBD2; v_gene: TRBV6-5; CDR3nt: TGTGCCAGCAGTTACTTTGGCGGCGGGAGGGCGGGGGAGCAGTTCTTC; CDR3aa: CASSYFGGGRAGEQFF
j_gene: TRBJ1-4; abundance: -; d_gene: -; v_gene: TRBV19; CDR3nt: TGTGCCAGTACCGAGGCCCCTGGTGAAAAACTGTTTTTT; CDR3aa: CASTEAPGEKLFF
j_gene: TRBJ1-1; abundance: -; d_gene: -; v_gene: TRBV10-3; CDR3nt: TGTGCCATCAGTGGACAGCTTGAAGCTTTCTTT; CDR3aa: CAISGQLEAFF